Listed below are T cell receptor beta chains from one sample, sequenced in a study of Ad26.COV2.S vaccination and SARS-CoV-2 variants. The repertoire was sequenced with immunoSEQ multiplex PCR; TCRdb's copy has only in-frame clones and lacks some. The sample shows roughly 410,000 clones, about four fifths of them seen only once. The sample was peripheral blood, taken in a trial of Ad26.COV2.S vaccine versus placebo. Every receptor here comes from a person between 18 and 59 years old who received the Ad26.COV2.S COVID-19 vaccine or a placebo. The CDR3 runs from the conserved cysteine through the conserved F or W. Fields, in order: clone size, V gene, J gene, D gene, CDR3 DNA, CDR3 protein. The D gene is left open where the match is weak. Expanded clones are given a class, and other clones once, few, many or no size at all.

NA,TRBV27,TRBJ2-2,NA,TGTGCCAGCAGTTTCGTGGGTACCGGGGAGCTGTTTTTT,CASSFVGTGELFF
NA,TRBV11-2,TRBJ1-3,NA,TGTGCCAGCAGCCCGTGGCAGGGGAGCTCTGGAAACACCATATATTTT,CASSPWQGSSGNTIYF
NA,TRBV5-4,TRBJ1-2,NA,TGTGCCAGCAGCTCTCTACAGGGCTCGTTCGGCTACACCTTC,CASSSLQGSFGYTF
NA,TRBV10-2,TRBJ2-7,NA,TGCGCCAGCGCCCCTGATCTACGAGGAGGGGAGCAGTACTTC,CASAPDLRGGEQYF
few,TRBV11-2,TRBJ1-3,NA,TGTGCCAGCAGCTCAACAACTGGAAACACCATATATTTT,CASSSTTGNTIYF
NA,TRBV28,TRBJ2-3,NA,TGTGCCAGCAGTCCCCGGGCGGCTCTTTCGGGCACAGATACGCAGTATTTT,CASSPRAALSGTDTQYF
once,TRBV13,TRBJ1-2,NA,TGTGCCAGCAGCTTTGGTCGCGGGGCGGGATACTATGGCTACACCTTC,CASSFGRGAGYYGYTF
NA,TRBV6-5,TRBJ2-3,NA,TGTGCCAGCAGGGAGCGGACAGCTCGCACAGATACGCAGTATTTT,CASRERTARTDTQYF
once,TRBV27,TRBJ2-2,TRBD2,TGTGCCAGCACCCGACCCACGGGAGGGCCCGCCGGGGAGCTGTTTTTT,CASTRPTGGPAGELFF
once,TRBV5-1,TRBJ2-5,NA,TGCGCCAGCAGCCCGGGGAGTGGGGGGCTCGAGACCCAGTACTTC,CASSPGSGGLETQYF
NA,TRBV10-3,TRBJ1-2,NA,TGTGCCATCAGTTTAGGCTATGGCTACACCTTC,CAISLGYGYTF
NA,TRBV6-2/TRBV6-3,TRBJ1-2,TRBD1,TGTGCCAGCAGCAACCGGGACAGGGGTAGTGGCTACACCTTC,CASSNRDRGSGYTF
NA,TRBV5-4,TRBJ2-3,TRBD1,TGTGCCAGCAGCCGAGGGGGCTTTTTGACAGATACGCAGTATTTT,CASSRGGFLTDTQYF
NA,TRBV6-5,TRBJ1-2,NA,TGTGCCACCCAGAGGTTGGGGTACACCTTC,CATQRLGYTF
NA,TRBV6-5,TRBJ1-4,NA,TGTGCCAGCAGTTACTCCGGGTTCACTAATGAAAAACTGTTTTTT,CASSYSGFTNEKLFF
NA,TRBV11-2,TRBJ1-1,TRBD1,TGTGCCAGCAGCTTAGGGGTCAGGGGGCTAACTGAAGCTTTCTTT,CASSLGVRGLTEAFF
NA,TRBV29-1,TRBJ2-7,TRBD2,TGCAGCGTCTCGGGGGGGGCGAACTCCTACGAGCAGTACTTC,CSVSGGANSYEQYF
NA,TRBV9,TRBJ2-7,TRBD1,TGTGCCAGCAGCGCCGGGACAGGAGGTGACTACGAGCAGTACTTC,CASSAGTGGDYEQYF
NA,TRBV18,TRBJ2-5,NA,TGTGCCAGCTCACCGGGATTTTCCCAAGAGACCCAGTACTTC,CASSPGFSQETQYF
NA,TRBV19,TRBJ1-5,NA,TGTGCCAGTAGTATTCTGGTTGATCAGCCCCAGCATTTT,CASSILVDQPQHF
NA,TRBV7-8,TRBJ2-1,NA,TGTGCCAGCAGCTTAGCGTGGGGGTTTGGGCAGTTCTTC,CASSLAWGFGQFF
NA,TRBV5-1,TRBJ2-5,NA,TGCGCCAGCCGTTCTGGGGAAGAGACCCAGTACTTC,CASRSGEETQYF
NA,TRBV28,TRBJ1-5,NA,TGTGCTTTCTCCAGGGGCGGTTTTGGCAATCAGCCCCAGCATTTT,CAFSRGGFGNQPQHF
NA,TRBV3-1/TRBV3-2,TRBJ2-5,TRBD1,TGTGCCAGCAGCCACGATGGGGACCGGGACAGGGAGGGAGAGACCCAGTACTTC,CASSHDGDRDREGETQYF
NA,TRBV6-4,TRBJ2-3,NA,TGTGCCAGCAGTTCCGACAACACAGATACGCAGTATTTT,CASSSDNTDTQYF
NA,TRBV2,TRBJ2-2,NA,TGTGCCAGCGGGCCATTTACCGGGGAGCTGTTTTTT,CASGPFTGELFF
NA,TRBV6-5,TRBJ1-1,NA,TGTGCCAGCAGTTACTCGATTGTCCCGGCTTTCTTT,CASSYSIVPAFF
few,TRBV7-9,TRBJ1-1,NA,TGTGCCAGCAGCTTAGCGACAGCCAACACTGAAGCTTTCTTT,CASSLATANTEAFF
NA,TRBV13,TRBJ1-1,NA,TGTGCCAGCAGCTTACTCTGGCGGTCGAGGGGAGATTTTAGCACTGAAGCTTTCTTT,CASSLLWRSRGDFSTEAFF
NA,TRBV5-6,TRBJ1-5,NA,TGTGCCAGCAGCTTGTTGGTAGGGGAGCCCCAGCATTTT,CASSLLVGEPQHF
NA,TRBV7-2,TRBJ2-7,NA,TGTGCCAGCAGCTTAAACTCTGTGGGTTACTACGAGCAGTACTTC,CASSLNSVGYYEQYF
NA,TRBV11-3,TRBJ2-1,NA,TGTGCCAGCACCCGAGGTGGGGGGCAGTTCTTC,CASTRGGGQFF
NA,TRBV7-2,TRBJ2-7,NA,TGTGCCAGCAGCTTAGGCCCGGGACTCCTCTACGAGCAGTACTTC,CASSLGPGLLYEQYF
NA,TRBV18,TRBJ2-3,NA,TGTGCCAGCCACACCGGCGGAGATACGCAGTATTTT,CASHTGGDTQYF
NA,TRBV11-2,TRBJ1-2,TRBD1,TGTGCCAGCAGCTTTCGGGGACAGGGGGTATTTGGCTACACCTTC,CASSFRGQGVFGYTF
NA,TRBV28,TRBJ1-2,NA,TGTGCCAGCACCTCTCCCGGGCACGGCTACACCTTC,CASTSPGHGYTF
NA,TRBV12-3/TRBV12-4,TRBJ1-2,NA,TGTGCCAGCAGTTTAGGGGGGATACTCTGCACCTTC,CASSLGGILCTF
NA,TRBV13,TRBJ1-2,NA,TGTGCCAGCAGCTCAGGGAAGGCTTCGAGCCCTTGGAATCCTAACTATGGCTACACCTTC,CASSSGKASSPWNPNYGYTF